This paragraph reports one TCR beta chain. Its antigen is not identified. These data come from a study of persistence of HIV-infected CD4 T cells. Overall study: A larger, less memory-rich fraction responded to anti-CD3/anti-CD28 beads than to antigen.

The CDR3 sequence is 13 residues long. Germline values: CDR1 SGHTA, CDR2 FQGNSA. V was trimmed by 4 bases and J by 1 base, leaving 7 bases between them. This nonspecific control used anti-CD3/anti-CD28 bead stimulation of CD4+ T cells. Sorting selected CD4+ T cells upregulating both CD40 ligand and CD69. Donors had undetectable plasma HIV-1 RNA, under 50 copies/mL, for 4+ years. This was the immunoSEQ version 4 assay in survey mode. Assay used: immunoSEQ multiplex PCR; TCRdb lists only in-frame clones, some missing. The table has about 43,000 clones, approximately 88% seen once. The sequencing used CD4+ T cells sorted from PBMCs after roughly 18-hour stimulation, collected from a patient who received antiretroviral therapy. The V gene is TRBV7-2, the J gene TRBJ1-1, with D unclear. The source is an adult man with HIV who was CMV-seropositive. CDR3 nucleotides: TGTGCCAGCAGCTCGCGACCGAACACTGAAGCTTTCTTT. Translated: CASSSRPNTEAFF.